This TCR beta chain derives from a study of radiotherapy plus CTLA-4 blockade in lung cancer. Findings of the study overall: Tumor-derived TCR clones expanded in blood after radiotherapy plus ipilimumab.

Chemo-refractory metastatic non-small-cell lung cancer patients underwent focal radiation alongside CTLA-4 blockade with ipilimumab. CDR1 and CDR2 (germline): SEHNR, FQNEAQ (reference sequence). This CDR3 has 15 amino acids. V dropped 5 bases and J dropped 5; count of bases not matched to a gene: 11. As concerns this clone: The antigen remains unidentified.

Sequencing was performed with immunoSEQ multiplex PCR; in TCRdb, only in-frame clones are kept and a portion is missing. The sample has about 60,000 clones, more than 60% seen once. The receptor comes from a human donor with non-small cell lung cancer who had a partial response to radiotherapy plus ipilimumab. The material was peripheral blood, obtained from a patient treated with radiotherapy plus ipilimumab. This chain connects TRBV7-9 to TRBJ1-2; 7 bases match TRBD1. The CDR3 is CASSIAGTDPYGYTF. DNA for the CDR3: TGTGCCAGCAGCATCGCCGGGACAGATCCTTATGGCTACACCTTC.